This T cell receptor (beta chain) was obtained from a study of T cell responses to AZD1222 COVID-19 vaccine. General study points: Rises in breadth and depth of Spike-specific TCRs came after two AZD1222 doses. Distributed over spike, vaccine-associated CD4 TCRs predominated at 160-218 and 743-854. Donors were mostly white British, more females; clonal diversity possibly underestimated.

Assay: immunoSEQ multiplex PCR; the TCRdb copy retains only in-frame clones and omits some. The table lists some 120,000 clones, roughly 92% of them singletons. V was clipped by 0 bases and J by 2 bases, with 17 bases between them. The CDR3 is made up of 17 amino acids. Germline V gene sequence: CDR1 MGHRA, CDR2 YSYEKL. As to this clone: The target antigen is unknown.

The rearrangement joins TRBV4-1 to TRBJ2-7; D remains ambiguous. The sequenced sample was peripheral blood, obtained 28 days after the second AZD1222 dose. This clonotype was obtained from an adult who received the AZD1222 COVID-19 vaccine. The CDR3 reads CASSQDSGQRSPYEQYF. The CDR3 coding sequence is TGCGCCAGCAGCCAAGATTCGGGTCAACGTAGCCCCTACGAGCAGTACTTC.